This TCR beta chain was recovered during a study of OX40 agonist ivuxolimab in advanced cancers. Study-level background: Patients were treated with intravenous ivuxolimab, dosed at 0.01 to 10 mg/kg and infused every 2 weeks. Earlier anti-PD-1, anti-PD-L1 or anti-CTLA-4 therapy was permitted; about 44% had received some. Two cutaneous melanoma patients and one hepatocellular carcinoma patient, three in all, had partial responses.

TCRdb keeps only in-frame clones here, not all; method: immunoSEQ multiplex PCR. The repertoire holds 100,000 or so clones, with approximately 94% as singletons. V lost 5 bases to trimming and J lost 2 bases, with 10 bases between them. CDR3 length: 13 residues. Germline CDR1 is MDHEN and CDR2 is SYDVKM. The rearrangement links TRBV28 to TRBJ2-7; D is undetermined. The sequence derives from an adult with an advanced solid tumor such as melanoma, head and neck, liver or kidney cancer. Material: CD4+ or CD8+ T cells sorted from blood, obtained in a trial of the OX40 agonist ivuxolimab. The CDR3 region has the DNA TGTGCCAGCAGTCCCCCCGCAGCCTACGAGCAGTACTTC. This translates into CASSPPAAYEQYF.